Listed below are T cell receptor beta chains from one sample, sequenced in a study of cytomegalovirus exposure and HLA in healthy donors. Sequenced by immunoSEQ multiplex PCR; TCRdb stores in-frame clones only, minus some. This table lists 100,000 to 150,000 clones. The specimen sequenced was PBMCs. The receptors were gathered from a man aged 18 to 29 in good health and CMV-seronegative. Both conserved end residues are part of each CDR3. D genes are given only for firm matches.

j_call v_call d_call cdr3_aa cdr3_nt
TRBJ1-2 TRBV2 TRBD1 CASSDDRGEFYGYTF TGTGCCAGCAGTGATGACAGGGGCGAGTTCTATGGCTACACCTTC
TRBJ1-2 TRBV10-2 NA CASLSGNYGYTF TGCGCCAGCTTATCAGGCAACTATGGCTACACCTTC
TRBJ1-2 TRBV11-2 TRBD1 CASRGQGAIGYTF TGTGCCAGCAGAGGACAGGGGGCGATCGGCTACACCTTC
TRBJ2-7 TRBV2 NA CASMRDVSHEQYF TGTGCCAGCATGCGGGACGTAAGTCACGAGCAGTACTTC
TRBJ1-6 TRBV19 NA CASSIRGKGSPLHF TGTGCCAGTAGTATAAGGGGGAAAGGATCACCCCTCCACTTT
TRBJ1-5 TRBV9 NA CASSPGGMSNQPQHF TGTGCCAGCAGCCCGGGGGGCATGAGCAATCAGCCCCAGCATTTT
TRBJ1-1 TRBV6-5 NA CASSYEQNTEAFF TGTGCCAGCAGTTACGAGCAGAACACTGAAGCTTTCTTT
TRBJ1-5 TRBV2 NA CASRQHSNQPQHF TGTGCCAGCAGACAGCATAGCAATCAGCCCCAGCATTTT
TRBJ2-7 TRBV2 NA CAHKGDPYEQYF TGTGCCCACAAGGGGGACCCCTACGAGCAGTACTTC
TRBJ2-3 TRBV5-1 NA CASSPTPLADTQYF TGCGCCAGCAGCCCTACCCCTCTTGCAGATACGCAGTATTTT